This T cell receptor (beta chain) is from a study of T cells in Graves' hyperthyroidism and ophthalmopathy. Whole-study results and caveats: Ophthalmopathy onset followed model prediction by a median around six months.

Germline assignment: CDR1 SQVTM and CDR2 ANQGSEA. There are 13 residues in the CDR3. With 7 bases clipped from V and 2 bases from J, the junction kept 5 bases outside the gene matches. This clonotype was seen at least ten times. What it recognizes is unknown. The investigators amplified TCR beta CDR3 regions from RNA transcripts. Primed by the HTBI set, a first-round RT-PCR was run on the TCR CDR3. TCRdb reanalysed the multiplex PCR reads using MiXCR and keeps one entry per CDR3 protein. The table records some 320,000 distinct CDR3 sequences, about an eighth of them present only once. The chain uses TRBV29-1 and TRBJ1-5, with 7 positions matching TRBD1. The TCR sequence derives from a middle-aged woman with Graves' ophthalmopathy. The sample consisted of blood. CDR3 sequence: CSATGQGNQPQHF. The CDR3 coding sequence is TGCAGCGCCACTGGACAGGGCAATCAGCCCCAGCATTTT.